Here is one TCR beta chain with its context. Its antigen is as yet unknown. This entry comes from a study of CD8 T cells in ankylosing spondylitis. General study findings and limits: Seemingly characteristic of ankylosing spondylitis blood was a TCR beta motif consisting of eight highly homologous variants. Matched ankylosing spondylitis synovial fluid reportedly showed significant enrichment of disease-linked clones.

Making the TCR beta libraries involved quantitative 5'-RACE with molecular barcodes. From the 5' RACE reads, TCRdb called clonotypes with MiXCR, one entry per CDR3 protein. The sample includes some 140,000 distinct CDR3 sequences, 10% to 12% of them seen just once. The V and J ends lost 3 bases and 9 bases respectively, with 15 bases between them. The germline CDR1 and CDR2 sequences are ENHRY and SYGVKD. This CDR3 contains 14 residues. The clonotype was recovered from a female donor with ankylosing spondylitis or in good health (not recorded which). This chain links TRBV10-3 with TRBJ2-1; perhaps TRBD1 as D (5 bases). Sequenced: blood, either unsorted or a sorted T cell fraction (not recorded which). CDR3: CAISDGAGPAEQFF. The CDR3 region has the DNA TGTGCCATCAGTGATGGGGCAGGGCCGGCTGAGCAGTTCTTC.